This is a list of T cell receptor beta chains from one sample in a study of PD-1 blockade in classical Hodgkin lymphoma. Assay used: immunoSEQ multiplex PCR; TCRdb lists only in-frame clones, some missing. The data hold roughly 96,000 clones, with 75% to 90% observed a single time. The sequencing here drew on peripheral blood mononuclear cells (PBMCs), taken before the second cycle of nivolumab. Every receptor here comes from a human donor with classical Hodgkin lymphoma. The CDR3 runs from the conserved cysteine through the conserved F or W. Each record gives: CDR3 DNA, CDR3 protein, V gene, J gene, D gene. The D gene is left open where the match is weak.

TGCGCCAGCAGCCCGATTACGGGACAGTCCTACGAGCAGTACTTC	CASSPITGQSYEQYF	TRBV4-1	TRBJ2-7	TRBD1
TGCGCCAGCAGTCCATCCGGGGCCTACGAGCAGTACTTC	CASSPSGAYEQYF	TRBV23-1	TRBJ2-7	-
TGCAGCGTTCGGGGCCTGGAAGGCTACACCTTC	CSVRGLEGYTF	TRBV29-1	TRBJ1-2	-
TGTGCCAGCAGCGAAGACAGGGGTCAGCCCCAGCATTTT	CASSEDRGQPQHF	TRBV13	TRBJ1-5	TRBD1
TGTGCCAGCAGTTACTCTAGGGTTGATACGCAGTATTTT	CASSYSRVDTQYF	TRBV6-5	TRBJ2-3	-
TGTGCCAGCAGCTTGGATCCGGGGACCGATCAGCCCCAGCATTTT	CASSLDPGTDQPQHF	TRBV5-4	TRBJ1-5	-
TGTGCCAGCAGAACAGGGCGGGAGACGACAGATACGCAGTATTTT	CASRTGRETTDTQYF	TRBV28	TRBJ2-3	-
TGTGCTAGTGGTTTGCCCCGGGGGGCGTCAGATACGCAGTATTTT	CASGLPRGASDTQYF	TRBV12-5	TRBJ2-3	-
TGTGCCAGCTCACTCGGGGATTCACCCCTCCACTTT	CASSLGDSPLHF	TRBV18	TRBJ1-6	-
TGTGCCAGCAGACCCGACACCCCGAACACTGAAGCTTTCTTT	CASRPDTPNTEAFF	TRBV7-9	TRBJ1-1	-